The clone carrying this T cell receptor (beta chain) was recorded only once. Its antigen is not known. The sample belongs to a study of T cell responses to AZD1222 COVID-19 vaccine. The study's findings and limits: Donors were mostly white British, more females; clonal diversity possibly underestimated.

Deletions cut 4 bases from V and 8 bases from J, with 12 bases between. The CDR3 length is 13 residues. Germline V gives CDR1 LNHNV, CDR2 YYDKDF (reference sequence). Method: immunoSEQ multiplex PCR; TCRdb's copy keeps in-frame clones and lacks some. The table has 80,000 to 130,000 clones, more than 75% seen once. The sample here was peripheral blood, taken on day 0 of AZD1222 vaccination. This chain links TRBV15 with TRBJ2-1; D might be TRBD1 or TRBD2, each matching 6 bases. This clonotype originated in an adult in good health. The CDR3 sequence: CATSTDGGDEQFF. CDR3 bases: TGTGCCACCAGCACGGACGGGGGCGATGAGCAGTTCTTC.